This paragraph reports one TCR beta chain. Its specificity is not known. The sample is drawn from a study of blood T cells in healthy people across ages. The wider study: The capture of about one barcoded beta molecule per two T cells was achieved by template switching.

Primers used in a second PCR of roughly 6 to 12 cycles were a sample-barcoded 5' primer and a J-beta primer mix. From each sample, at least 2.5 million paired-end reads containing CDR3 were obtained. Each CDR3 protein is one row after TCRdb ran MiXCR on the 5' RACE reads. Found here are 1.5 million to 2 million distinct CDR3 sequences, 25% to 30% of them singletons; the top ten hold 7.7%. Study results and limitations: Age showed a roughly linear inverse relationship with TCR beta diversity per million T cells. More naive CD4+ cells and higher diversity were found in long-lived than in aged donors.

The sequenced material came from blood. The sequence was obtained from a woman younger than 45 in good health.

CDR3 in amino acids: CSARAPGRGIGYTF. In DNA, the CDR3 is TGCAGTGCTAGAGCTCCGGGACGCGGGATTGGCTACACCTTC. J is TRBJ1-2 and V is TRBV20-1; a possible D gene is TRBD1 (5 bases). The germline V and J ends were trimmed by 1 base and 7 bases, with 16 bases remaining between them. Germline V lookup: CDR1 DFQATT, CDR2 SNEGSKA (reference sequence). The CDR3 is 14 residues long.